Listed below are T cell receptor beta chains from one sample, sequenced in a study of CD8 T cells in Susac syndrome. TCRdb independently ran MiXCR on the immunoSEQ multiplex PCR reads; one entry per CDR3 protein. Here the sample spans about 200,000 distinct CDR3 sequences, 85% to 95% being singletons. The sequenced sample was CD4+ T cells from PBMCs. All receptors derive from a human donor in good health. Both conserved end residues are part of each CDR3. Each record gives: D gene, J gene, V gene, clone size, CDR3 DNA, CDR3 protein. A D gene is named only where the DNA matches it firmly. Only some rows state a clone size, as once, few, many or a class for expanded clones.

d_gene: -
j_gene: TRBJ2-7
v_gene: TRBV6-2/TRBV6-3
abundance: -
CDR3nt: TGTGCCAGCAGTAGGACCGTCTCCTACGAGCAGTACTTC
CDR3aa: CASSRTVSYEQYF

d_gene: -
j_gene: TRBJ2-7
v_gene: TRBV5-1
abundance: -
CDR3nt: TGCGCCAGCAGCCCCTACAGGCTCACCTACGAGCAGTACTTC
CDR3aa: CASSPYRLTYEQYF

d_gene: TRBD2
j_gene: TRBJ2-4
v_gene: TRBV27
abundance: once
CDR3nt: TGTGCCAGTGCTAGCGGAGGGGATTTAATTCAGTACTTC
CDR3aa: CASASGGDLIQYF

d_gene: -
j_gene: TRBJ2-1
v_gene: TRBV29-1
abundance: -
CDR3nt: TGCAGCGGTAGCGAAAATGAGCAGTTCTTC
CDR3aa: CSGSENEQFF

d_gene: TRBD1
j_gene: TRBJ1-2
v_gene: TRBV5-1
abundance: -
CDR3nt: TGCGCCAGCAGCTTCCGGGACAGGGACGATGGCTACACCTTC
CDR3aa: CASSFRDRDDGYTF

d_gene: TRBD1
j_gene: TRBJ1-1
v_gene: TRBV20-1
abundance: -
CDR3nt: TGCAGTGCTCGCAGGGGGGTGAACACTGAAGCTTTCTTT
CDR3aa: CSARRGVNTEAFF

d_gene: -
j_gene: TRBJ2-5
v_gene: TRBV7-9
abundance: -
CDR3nt: TGTGCCAGCAGCTCGACTACGACGGAGACCCAGTACTTC
CDR3aa: CASSSTTTETQYF

d_gene: -
j_gene: TRBJ2-4
v_gene: TRBV7-9
abundance: -
CDR3nt: TGTGCCAGCAGCGGAGACAGGACCAAAAACATTCAGTACTTC
CDR3aa: CASSGDRTKNIQYF

d_gene: TRBD2
j_gene: TRBJ2-1
v_gene: TRBV29-1
abundance: -
CDR3nt: TGCAGCGTTGAAGTAGCGGGGGGGCCATATGAGCAGTTCTTC
CDR3aa: CSVEVAGGPYEQFF

d_gene: TRBD1
j_gene: TRBJ2-1
v_gene: TRBV29-1
abundance: -
CDR3nt: TGCAGCGTCCACATGGGACAGGGGATCAGTGAGCAGTTCTTC
CDR3aa: CSVHMGQGISEQFF

d_gene: -
j_gene: TRBJ2-1
v_gene: TRBV11-2
abundance: -
CDR3nt: TGTGCCAGCAGCTTAACTTGGACAAGGTCCTACAATGAGCAGTTCTTC
CDR3aa: CASSLTWTRSYNEQFF

d_gene: -
j_gene: TRBJ2-1
v_gene: TRBV30
abundance: once
CDR3nt: TGTGCCTGGAGCGAGGGGGGGTCACGCAATGAGCAGTTCTTC
CDR3aa: CAWSEGGSRNEQFF

d_gene: -
j_gene: TRBJ1-1
v_gene: TRBV20-1
abundance: -
CDR3nt: TGCAGTGCTAGAATGAACACTGAAGCTTTCTTT
CDR3aa: CSARMNTEAFF

d_gene: -
j_gene: TRBJ2-5
v_gene: TRBV12-3/TRBV12-4
abundance: once
CDR3nt: TGTGCCAGCAGCCGAGAGCCGAGGAGGGAGACCCAGTACTTC
CDR3aa: CASSREPRRETQYF

d_gene: -
j_gene: TRBJ2-6
v_gene: TRBV6-5
abundance: -
CDR3nt: TGTGCCAGCACCAACGGTCCCTCTGGGGCCAACGTCCTGACTTTC
CDR3aa: CASTNGPSGANVLTF

d_gene: -
j_gene: TRBJ2-3
v_gene: TRBV3-1
abundance: -
CDR3nt: TGTGCCAGCAGCCAAGACCTGGGGGATACGCAGTATTTT
CDR3aa: CASSQDLGDTQYF

d_gene: -
j_gene: TRBJ1-2
v_gene: TRBV29-1
abundance: -
CDR3nt: TGCAGCGTTGCCCGAGCCGCACAGGAGGGCTACACCTTC
CDR3aa: CSVARAAQEGYTF

d_gene: -
j_gene: TRBJ2-1
v_gene: TRBV7-2
abundance: -
CDR3nt: TGTGCCAGCAGCCCCACTAGCCCGAATGAGCAGTTCTTC
CDR3aa: CASSPTSPNEQFF

d_gene: TRBD2
j_gene: TRBJ2-1
v_gene: TRBV28
abundance: -
CDR3nt: TGTGCCAGCATCGGGAGGGGTAGGGATGAGCAGTTCTTC
CDR3aa: CASIGRGRDEQFF

d_gene: -
j_gene: TRBJ2-1
v_gene: TRBV2
abundance: once
CDR3nt: TGTGCCAGCACGATCGGGCAGGGCCATGAGCAGTTCTTC
CDR3aa: CASTIGQGHEQFF

d_gene: -
j_gene: TRBJ2-7
v_gene: TRBV5-1
abundance: once
CDR3nt: TGCGCCAGCAGCTTGGTTGCTAACCTGCCGAGCGAGCAGTACTTC
CDR3aa: CASSLVANLPSEQYF

d_gene: TRBD1
j_gene: TRBJ1-4
v_gene: TRBV20-1
abundance: -
CDR3nt: TGCAGTGGCGGACAGGCAACTAATGAAAAACTGTTTTTT
CDR3aa: CSGGQATNEKLFF

d_gene: -
j_gene: TRBJ2-5
v_gene: TRBV5-1
abundance: -
CDR3nt: TGCGCCAGCAGCTTGGAGGGTTCAGAGACCCAGTACTTC
CDR3aa: CASSLEGSETQYF

d_gene: -
j_gene: TRBJ2-5
v_gene: TRBV2
abundance: -
CDR3nt: TGTGCCAGCAGTGATGAGGATTCGGAGACCCAGTACTTC
CDR3aa: CASSDEDSETQYF

d_gene: -
j_gene: TRBJ2-3
v_gene: TRBV30
abundance: -
CDR3nt: TGTGCCTGGAGTGGGGGACGGCTAAGCACAGATACGCAGTATTTT
CDR3aa: CAWSGGRLSTDTQYF

d_gene: TRBD1
j_gene: TRBJ2-6
v_gene: TRBV2
abundance: -
CDR3nt: TGTGCCAGCAGTGAGACAGGGACCGGGGCCAACGTCCTGACTTTC
CDR3aa: CASSETGTGANVLTF

d_gene: -
j_gene: TRBJ2-6
v_gene: TRBV6-2/TRBV6-3
abundance: -
CDR3nt: TGTGCCAGCAGTTACACTTGGGGTTCTGGGGCCAACGTCCTGACTTTC
CDR3aa: CASSYTWGSGANVLTF

d_gene: TRBD2
j_gene: TRBJ2-3
v_gene: TRBV20-1
abundance: -
CDR3nt: TGCAGTGCTGGTACTAGCGGGAGGGCCTACACAGATACGCAGTATTTT
CDR3aa: CSAGTSGRAYTDTQYF

d_gene: -
j_gene: TRBJ2-3
v_gene: TRBV20-1
abundance: -
CDR3nt: TGCAGTGCTAGAGACGCTAGCGCTCACACAGATACGCAGTATTTT
CDR3aa: CSARDASAHTDTQYF

d_gene: TRBD1
j_gene: TRBJ1-2
v_gene: TRBV14
abundance: -
CDR3nt: TGTGCCAGCAGCCAAGCAAAGGACAGGGGTACTGGCTACACCTTC
CDR3aa: CASSQAKDRGTGYTF

d_gene: TRBD1
j_gene: TRBJ1-2
v_gene: TRBV9
abundance: once
CDR3nt: TGTGCCAGCAGCCCCCGACAGGGGTACGACTATGGCTACACCTTC
CDR3aa: CASSPRQGYDYGYTF

d_gene: -
j_gene: TRBJ1-2
v_gene: TRBV25-1
abundance: -
CDR3nt: TGTGCCAGCAGTGACCTCCTTTTTACGACCTTC
CDR3aa: CASSDLLFTTF

d_gene: -
j_gene: TRBJ2-2
v_gene: TRBV29-1
abundance: once
CDR3nt: TGCAGCGTTGCCGGGGCCCCCGGGGAGCTGTTTTTT
CDR3aa: CSVAGAPGELFF

d_gene: -
j_gene: TRBJ1-5
v_gene: TRBV20-1
abundance: -
CDR3nt: TGCAGTTCCTCGCGGGGGGGTAATCAGCCCCAGCATTTT
CDR3aa: CSSSRGGNQPQHF

d_gene: -
j_gene: TRBJ2-5
v_gene: TRBV29-1
abundance: -
CDR3nt: TGCAGCGAGGGCCTTCTGGGAGAGACCCAGTACTTC
CDR3aa: CSEGLLGETQYF

d_gene: TRBD1
j_gene: TRBJ1-1
v_gene: TRBV27
abundance: -
CDR3nt: TGTGCCAGCAGTTCCCGGGACAGGCTGGCATGGGAGAACACTGAAGCTTTCTTT
CDR3aa: CASSSRDRLAWENTEAFF

d_gene: -
j_gene: TRBJ1-5
v_gene: TRBV6-5
abundance: -
CDR3nt: TGTGCCAGCAGTGTCCTCCCCGGTAGCAATCAGCCCCAGCATTTT
CDR3aa: CASSVLPGSNQPQHF

d_gene: -
j_gene: TRBJ1-5
v_gene: TRBV18
abundance: few
CDR3nt: TGTGCCAGCTCACCTACAGGTAATCAGCCCCAGCATTTT
CDR3aa: CASSPTGNQPQHF

d_gene: -
j_gene: TRBJ2-3
v_gene: TRBV29-1
abundance: -
CDR3nt: TGCAGCGCCCCCCCCTTGGATGGGGATACGCAGTATTTT
CDR3aa: CSAPPLDGDTQYF

d_gene: TRBD1
j_gene: TRBJ2-7
v_gene: TRBV29-1
abundance: -
CDR3nt: TGCAGCGCCGAAGGGGGACAGGAAGACTACGAGCAGTACTTC
CDR3aa: CSAEGGQEDYEQYF

d_gene: TRBD1
j_gene: TRBJ1-1
v_gene: TRBV11-2
abundance: -
CDR3nt: TGTGCCAGTCGAGGGACAGCTTCGCGACCGGCTTTCTTT
CDR3aa: CASRGTASRPAFF

d_gene: TRBD2
j_gene: TRBJ2-1
v_gene: TRBV2
abundance: -
CDR3nt: TGTGCCAGCACAATTACGGGAGGCTTCAATGAGCAGTTCTTC
CDR3aa: CASTITGGFNEQFF

d_gene: -
j_gene: TRBJ1-1
v_gene: TRBV11-2
abundance: -
CDR3nt: TGTGCCAGCAGCTTAGGCGAGTGGGGTGAAGCTTTCTTT
CDR3aa: CASSLGEWGEAFF

d_gene: TRBD1
j_gene: TRBJ2-5
v_gene: TRBV2
abundance: -
CDR3nt: TGTGCCAGCAGAGAGGACAGGTACCAAGAGACCCAGTACTTC
CDR3aa: CASREDRYQETQYF

d_gene: -
j_gene: TRBJ2-3
v_gene: TRBV14
abundance: -
CDR3nt: TGTGCCAGCAGCCAAGAACTGGTCGGCGCGCAGTATTTT
CDR3aa: CASSQELVGAQYF

d_gene: -
j_gene: TRBJ2-5
v_gene: TRBV20-1
abundance: -
CDR3nt: TGCAGTGCTTCTTCGCAAGAGACCCAGTACTTC
CDR3aa: CSASSQETQYF

d_gene: -
j_gene: TRBJ2-3
v_gene: TRBV7-2
abundance: -
CDR3nt: TGTGCCAGCAGCTTGACTCGGAGCACAGATACGCAGTATTTT
CDR3aa: CASSLTRSTDTQYF

d_gene: TRBD1
j_gene: TRBJ1-2
v_gene: TRBV5-1
abundance: once
CDR3nt: TGCGCCAGCAGCCCACAGGGGGGGTCGAATGGCTACACCTTC
CDR3aa: CASSPQGGSNGYTF

d_gene: -
j_gene: TRBJ1-2
v_gene: TRBV20-1
abundance: once
CDR3nt: TGCAGTGCCCCGAGTGGTTTTAACTATGGCTACACCTTC
CDR3aa: CSAPSGFNYGYTF

d_gene: -
j_gene: TRBJ1-2
v_gene: TRBV12-3/TRBV12-4
abundance: -
CDR3nt: TGTGCCAGCAGTCCGGATCTTGGCTACACCTTC
CDR3aa: CASSPDLGYTF

d_gene: TRBD2
j_gene: TRBJ2-1
v_gene: TRBV18
abundance: -
CDR3nt: TGTGCCAGCTCACCAGGGGCGGGAGGCTCGGATGAGCAGTTCTTC
CDR3aa: CASSPGAGGSDEQFF

d_gene: TRBD1
j_gene: TRBJ1-2
v_gene: TRBV6-5
abundance: -
CDR3nt: TGTGCCAGCAGTCCCGACAGGGGGGACTATGGCTACACCTTC
CDR3aa: CASSPDRGDYGYTF

d_gene: TRBD2
j_gene: TRBJ2-1
v_gene: TRBV7-7
abundance: -
CDR3nt: TGTGCTAGCAGCTTAGGTAGCGGGCTTAAGAATGAGCAGTTCTTC
CDR3aa: CASSLGSGLKNEQFF

d_gene: TRBD1
j_gene: TRBJ2-2
v_gene: TRBV29-1
abundance: -
CDR3nt: TGCAGCGCTCGGACAGGGGGTCCGAACACCGGGGAGCTGTTTTTT
CDR3aa: CSARTGGPNTGELFF

d_gene: TRBD1
j_gene: TRBJ1-2
v_gene: TRBV29-1
abundance: -
CDR3nt: TGCAGCTCCCTAGGGGGCTCGGACTATGGCTACACCTTC
CDR3aa: CSSLGGSDYGYTF

d_gene: -
j_gene: TRBJ2-3
v_gene: TRBV20-1
abundance: -
CDR3nt: TGCAGTGCCTTCCTAGGATACAGCACAGATACGCAGTATTTT
CDR3aa: CSAFLGYSTDTQYF

d_gene: TRBD2
j_gene: TRBJ2-1
v_gene: TRBV7-3
abundance: -
CDR3nt: TGTGCCAGCAGCCCTGGACTAGCGGGAGCCAATGAGCAGTTCTTC
CDR3aa: CASSPGLAGANEQFF

d_gene: -
j_gene: TRBJ2-7
v_gene: TRBV5-6
abundance: -
CDR3nt: TGTGCCAGCAGCCGCGGGGACACCCGCTACGAGCAGTACTTC
CDR3aa: CASSRGDTRYEQYF